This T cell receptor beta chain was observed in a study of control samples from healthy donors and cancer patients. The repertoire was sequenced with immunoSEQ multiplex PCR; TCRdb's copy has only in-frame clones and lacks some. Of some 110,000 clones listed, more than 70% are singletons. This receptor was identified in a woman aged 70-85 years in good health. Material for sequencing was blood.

The CDR3 loop reads CASSLGLINSPLHF. Here the CDR3 DNA reads TGTGCCAGCAGCTTAGGTCTGATAAATTCACCCCTCCACTTT. This rearrangement joins TRBV7-9 to TRBJ1-6; D is unclear. Germline CDR1 reads SEHNR; CDR2 reads FQNEAQ (reference sequence). V was shortened by 1 base and J by 7 bases, with 8 bases between the two germline ends. CDR3 length equals 14 residues.